Presented here are 17 T cell receptor beta chains from one specimen sequenced in a study of patients and donors after allogeneic stem cell transplantation. TCRdb reprocessed the RT-PCR reads via MiXCR and lists one record per CDR3 protein. The table shows 390,000 or so distinct CDR3 sequences, with approximately 16% occurring only once. The sequenced sample consisted of blood, either unsorted or a sorted T cell fraction (not recorded which). Receptors were obtained from a human donor who was either an allogeneic HSCT recipient or a stem cell or donor lymphocyte infusion donor (not recorded which). It is not recorded whose cells these are; they may come from a transplant donor.

This clonotype was detected a few times. The rearrangement joins TRBV15 to TRBJ1-1; no definite D call. Germline loops: CDR1 LNHNV, CDR2 YYDKDF (reference sequence). Trimming removed 5 bases from V and 1 base from J, with 8 bases in between. The length of the CDR3 is 13 residues. The CDR3 bases are TGTGCCACCAGCGGCAGGTCGAACACTGAAGCTTTCTTT. It translates to CATSGRSNTEAFF.

The V call is TRBV2, the J call TRBJ1-1; D not certain. Germline values: CDR1 SNHLY, CDR2 FYNNEI. The ends were cut back, 4 bases at V and 8 bases at J, with 17 bases in the middle. There are 14 residues in the CDR3. CDR3: CASSVPSGIYEAFF. The DNA for the CDR3 is TGTGCCAGCAGTGTTCCTTCGGGAATTTACGAAGCTTTCTTT.

This chain links TRBV10-3 with TRBJ1-1; D is possibly TRBD1 (5 bases). With 6 bases removed from V and 1 base from J, the gap between germline ends came to 12 bases. The CDR3 runs 14 residues. In germline, CDR1 is ENHRY, CDR2 SYGVKD. As DNA, the CDR3 is TGTGCCATCAGGACGACAGCGCGGAACACTGAAGCTTTCTTT. Its translation is CAIRTTARNTEAFF.

This clonotype has ten or more counts. The rearrangement links TRBV29-1 to TRBJ1-6, with TRBD1 as a possible D gene (6 bases). This CDR3 has 14 residues. The V end lost 7 bases, the J end lost 6 bases, and 16 bases lay between the germline ends. Germline V gene lookup returns CDR1 SQVTM and CDR2 ANQGSEA. The CDR3, as DNA: TGCAGCGACCCGATGGGGGGGCTTAATTCACCCCTCCACTTT. Amino acid sequence: CSDPMGGLNSPLHF.

This clonotype was counted only a few times. The V and J genes are TRBV7-8 and TRBJ2-7; tentative D call: TRBD2 (6 bases). The CDR3 has 15 amino acids. The germline V and J ends were trimmed by 6 bases and 2 bases, with 17 bases remaining between them. Germline V gives CDR1 SGHVS, CDR2 FQNEAQ. The CDR3 DNA reads TGTGCCAGCAGTTACTCCCGGGACTTTCCCTACGAGCAGTACTTC. Protein product: CASSYSRDFPYEQYF.

The CDR3 region is CATSSPLSAKNIQYF. CDR3 bases: TGTGCCACCAGCTCGCCTCTCTCGGCCAAAAACATTCAGTACTTC. The J gene is TRBJ2-4, the V gene TRBV15; D is ambiguous. The CDR3 covers 15 residues. The germline gives CDR1 LNHNV, CDR2 YYDKDF (reference sequence). The V gene lost 5 bases and the J gene lost 1 base, with 12 bases spanning the gap. The full variable domain, in which reference TRBV15 and TRBJ2-4 provide the parts outside the CDR3, is DAMVIQNPRYQVTQFGKPVTLSCSQTLNHNVMYWYQQKSSQAPKLLFHYYDKDFNNEADTPDNFQSRRPNTSFCFLDIRSPGLGDTAMYLCATSSPLSAKNIQYFGAGTRLSVL.

This rearrangement joins TRBV7-8 to TRBJ1-2, with D possibly being TRBD1 (5 bases). The CDR3 extends over 15 amino acids. With 4 bases removed from V and 4 bases from J, the gap between germline ends came to 16 bases. The germline gives CDR1 SGHVS, CDR2 FQNEAQ. CDR3 amino acids: CASSSRQTGLYGYTF. The CDR3 DNA reads as TGTGCCAGCAGCTCTAGACAGACCGGTCTCTATGGCTACACCTTC.

The CDR3: CASSHLNTGELFF. CDR3 nucleotide sequence: TGTGCCAGCAGCCATTTGAACACCGGGGAGCTGTTTTTT. The chain has TRBV3-1 and TRBJ2-2; D not resolved. There are 13 residues in the CDR3. Germline V gene data show CDR1 as LGHDT and CDR2 as YNNKEL (reference sequence). Trimming removed 3 bases from V and 1 base from J, with 3 bases in between.

This sequence joins TRBV5-1 and TRBJ2-2, with TRBD1 matching over 10 bases. V dropped 6 bases and J dropped 4; count of bases not matched to a gene: 9. The germline V gene encodes CDR1 SGHRS and CDR2 YFSETQ. The CDR3 runs to 16 residues. As DNA, the CDR3 is TGCGCCAGCACTTTCCGACAGGGGGCAGGCACCGGGGAGCTGTTTTTT. It codes for CASTFRQGAGTGELFF.

This chain connects TRBV28 to TRBJ2-7; TRBD1 is a possible D gene (6 bases). The CDR3 consists of 15 residues. The germline V and J ends were trimmed by 2 bases and 2 bases, with 13 bases remaining between them. Germline V lookup: CDR1 MDHEN, CDR2 SYDVKM. The CDR3 region is CASSLGRTVPYEQYF. The CDR3 DNA follows: TGTGCCAGCAGTTTAGGACGGACAGTCCCCTACGAGCAGTACTTC.

This clonotype was detected a few times. This rearrangement joins TRBV6-5 to TRBJ2-6, with D uncertain. The CDR3 sequence is 15 residues long. Germline V gene data show CDR1 as MNHEY and CDR2 as SVGAGI. Trimming stripped 1 base from V and 0 bases from J, with 4 bases between. This CDR3 reads CASSYWGSGANVLTF. CDR3 sequence (DNA): TGTGCCAGCAGTTACTGGGGCTCTGGGGCCAACGTCCTGACTTTC.

This chain uses TRBV14 with TRBJ2-7; D is unclear. Trimming stripped 1 base from V and 2 bases from J, with 18 bases between. Germline V CDR1 and CDR2: SGHDN, FVKESK. The CDR3 totals 17 residues. CDR3 sequence reads: CASSQGKGGGSTYEQYF. As DNA, the CDR3 is TGTGCCAGCAGCCAAGGAAAGGGTGGCGGTTCCACCTACGAGCAGTACTTC.

The rearrangement joins TRBV2 to TRBJ1-1; 7 nucleotides match TRBD1. With 6 bases clipped from V and 0 bases from J, the junction kept 10 bases outside the gene matches. The CDR3 has 16 residues. Per the germline V gene, CDR1 is SNHLY and CDR2 is FYNNEI. For the CDR3, the DNA is TGTGCCAGCAGCGACCCGACAGGGCTCATGAACACTGAAGCTTTCTTT. Its protein product is CASSDPTGLMNTEAFF.

The rearrangement links TRBV10-2 to TRBJ1-5; 7 bases map to TRBD1. The CDR3 consists of 12 residues. V shed 7 bases and J 6 bases; nucleotides not matched to a gene: 3. Germline assignment: CDR1 WSHSY and CDR2 SAAADI. CDR3 bases: TGCGCCAGCAAGGGGGACAGTCAGCCCCAGCATTTT. It specifies CASKGDSQPQHF.

This clonotype was picked up many times. J is TRBJ2-2 and V is TRBV24-1, with D perhaps matching TRBD2 (5 bases). Germline V gene data show CDR1 as KGHDR and CDR2 as SFDVKD. Trimming cost V 5 bases and J 4 bases, with 7 bases left between them. This CDR3 is 13 amino acids long. The CDR3 is CATSGRVTGELFF. The CDR3 DNA sequence: TGTGCCACCAGTGGGCGGGTCACCGGGGAGCTGTTTTTT.

This clonotype showed up many times. Written as DNA, the CDR3 is TGTGCCAGCAGTTCCAGGGTAGAGACCCAGTACTTC. The encoded protein is CASSSRVETQYF. The V call is TRBV12-3 or TRBV12-4, the J call TRBJ2-5; D is perhaps TRBD1 (5 bases). V shed 4 bases and J shed 4 bases, with 7 bases lying between them. The CDR3 consists of 12 residues.

This clonotype turned up a few times. The rearrangement joins TRBV5-1 to TRBJ1-6; 7 nucleotides line up with TRBD1. Germline assignment: CDR1 SGHRS and CDR2 YFSETQ. The CDR3 totals 15 residues. The junction had 2 bases not matched to a gene; V was cut back by 0 bases and J by 5 bases. CDR3 amino acids: CASSLGDSNNSPLHF. The CDR3 nucleotides read TGCGCCAGCAGCTTGGGGGACAGCAATAATTCACCCCTCCACTTT.